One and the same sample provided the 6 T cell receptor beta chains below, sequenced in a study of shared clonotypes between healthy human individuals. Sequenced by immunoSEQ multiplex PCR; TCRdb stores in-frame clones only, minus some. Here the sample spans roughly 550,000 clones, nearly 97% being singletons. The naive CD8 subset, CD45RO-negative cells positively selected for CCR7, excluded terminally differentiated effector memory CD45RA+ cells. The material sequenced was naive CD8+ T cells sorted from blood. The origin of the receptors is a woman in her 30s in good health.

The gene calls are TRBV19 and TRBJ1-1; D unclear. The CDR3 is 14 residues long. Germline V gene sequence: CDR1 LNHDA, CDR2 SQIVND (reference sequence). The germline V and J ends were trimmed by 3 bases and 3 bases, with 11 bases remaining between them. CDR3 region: CASSMWRAHTEAFF. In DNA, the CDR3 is TGTGCCAGTAGTATGTGGAGGGCACACACTGAAGCTTTCTTT. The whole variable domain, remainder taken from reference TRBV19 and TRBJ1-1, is DGGITQSPKYLFRKEGQNVTLSCEQNLNHDAMYWYRQDPGQGLRLIYYSQIVNDFQKGDIAEGYSVSREKKESFPLTVTSAQKNPTAFYLCASSMWRAHTEAFFGQGTRLTVV.

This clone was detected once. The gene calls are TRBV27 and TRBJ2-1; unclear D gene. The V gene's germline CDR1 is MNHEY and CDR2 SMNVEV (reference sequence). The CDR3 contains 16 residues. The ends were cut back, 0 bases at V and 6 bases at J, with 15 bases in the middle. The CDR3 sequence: CASSLSPGYPFNEQFF. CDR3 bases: TGTGCCAGCAGTTTATCTCCGGGTTACCCCTTCAATGAGCAGTTCTTC.

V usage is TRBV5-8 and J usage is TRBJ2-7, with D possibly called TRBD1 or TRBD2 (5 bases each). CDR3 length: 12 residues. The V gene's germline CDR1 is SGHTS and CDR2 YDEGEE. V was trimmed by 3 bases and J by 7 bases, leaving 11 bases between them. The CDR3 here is CASSWGSGEQYF. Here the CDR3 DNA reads TGTGCCAGCAGCTGGGGGTCGGGGGAGCAGTACTTC.

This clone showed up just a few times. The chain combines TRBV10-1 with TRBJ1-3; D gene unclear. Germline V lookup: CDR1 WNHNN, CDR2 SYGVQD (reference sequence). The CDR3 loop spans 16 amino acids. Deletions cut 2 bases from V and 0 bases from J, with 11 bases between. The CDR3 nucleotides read TGCGCCAGCAGTGAGACCATCGGGATCTCTGGAAACACCATATATTTT. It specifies CASSETIGISGNTIYF.

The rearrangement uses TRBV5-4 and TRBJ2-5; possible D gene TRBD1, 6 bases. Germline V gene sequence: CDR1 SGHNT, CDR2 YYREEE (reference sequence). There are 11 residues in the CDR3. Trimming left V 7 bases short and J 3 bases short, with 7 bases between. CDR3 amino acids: CASAGEETQYF. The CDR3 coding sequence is TGTGCCAGCGCAGGGGAAGAGACCCAGTACTTC.

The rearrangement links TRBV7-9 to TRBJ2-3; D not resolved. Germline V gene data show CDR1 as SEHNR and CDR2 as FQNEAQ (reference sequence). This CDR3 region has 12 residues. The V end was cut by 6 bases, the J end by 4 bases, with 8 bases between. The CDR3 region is CASSNRADTQYF. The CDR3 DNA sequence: TGTGCCAGCAGTAATAGAGCAGATACGCAGTATTTT.